This passage covers 21 T cell receptor beta chains from one sample sequenced in a study of T cell repertoires in ileal Crohn's disease. Only in-frame clones appear in the TCRdb table, and some are missing; sequencing was by immunoSEQ multiplex PCR. This table has about 6,400 clones, roughly 83% appearing once. The sequenced sample consisted of ileal tissue. These receptors came from an adult with Crohn's disease.

The chain's CDR3 is CASTQTGWGTEAFF. DNA for the CDR3: TGTGCCAGTACCCAGACAGGGTGGGGCACTGAAGCTTTCTTT. The rearrangement links TRBV19 to TRBJ1-1, with 7 bases matching TRBD1. Germline assignment: CDR1 LNHDA and CDR2 SQIVND (reference sequence). The V and J ends lost 7 bases and 4 bases, in that order; junction bases with no gene match: 9. The CDR3 has 14 amino acids.

This chain links TRBV27 with TRBJ2-7, with 10 bases lining up with TRBD1. This CDR3 spans 17 amino acids. Trimming removed 5 bases from V and 3 bases from J; junction bases left unmatched: 13. Germline V gene sequence: CDR1 MNHEY, CDR2 SMNVEV (reference sequence). In DNA form, the CDR3 reads TGTGCCAGCAGTCCAAATATCGGGGACAGGGGCGACTACGAGCAGTACTTC. This codes for CASSPNIGDRGDYEQYF.

The chain joins TRBV5-1 to TRBJ1-2, with D maybe TRBD1 (5 bases). The CDR3 has 15 amino acids. CDR1 is SGHRS, CDR2 YFSETQ, per germline. Trimming took off 3 bases at V and 5 bases at J, with 17 bases between the two ends. CDR3 loop: CASSWRGPLRYGYTF. DNA for the CDR3: TGCGCCAGCAGCTGGCGGGGCCCCCTGAGGTATGGCTACACCTTC.

The sample holds a few counts of this clone. The chain couples TRBV6-6 to TRBJ1-1; 10 bases match TRBD1. J was trimmed by 3 bases and V by 7 bases; bases with no gene match: 8. Germline assignment: CDR1 MNHNY and CDR2 SVGAGI (reference sequence). The CDR3 sequence is 15 residues long. As DNA, the CDR3 is TGTGCCAGCACTTATCGTGGGACAGGGGACACTGAAGCTTTCTTT. This codes for CASTYRGTGDTEAFF.

V gene TRBV6-6 combines with J gene TRBJ1-5; no clear D. Germline lookup yields CDR1 MNHNY and CDR2 SVGAGI (reference sequence). Trimming shortened V by 6 bases and J by 0 bases, and 12 bases separated the two germline ends. The CDR3 totals 15 residues. For the CDR3, the DNA is TGTGCCAGCAGCCTCAGTGACTATAGCAATCAGCCCCAGCATTTT. As protein: CASSLSDYSNQPQHF.

V gene TRBV30 combines with J gene TRBJ2-1; 12 bases map to TRBD2. J gave up 10 bases and V 8 bases, and 15 bases lay outside the gene matches. Germline CDR1 and CDR2: GTSNPN and SVGIG (reference sequence). The length of the CDR3 is 15 residues. The CDR3 sequence: CARNLASGRAGEQFF. DNA of the CDR3: TGTGCCAGAAACCTAGCTAGCGGGAGGGCCGGGGAGCAGTTCTTC.

This clone was counted between two and nine times. The chain joins TRBV7-2 to TRBJ2-7; 7 nucleotides match TRBD2. The CDR3 consists of 14 residues. In germline, CDR1 is SGHTA, CDR2 FQGNSA. V trimming: 6 bases; J trimming: 2 bases; junction bases outside the gene matches: 7. The CDR3 is CASSDGTNPYEQYF. For the CDR3, the DNA is TGTGCCAGCAGTGACGGGACTAATCCCTACGAGCAGTACTTC.

A note on this clone: Other DNA sequences within the sample encode an identical CDR3. The chain recombines TRBV27 with TRBJ2-1, with 10 bases that match TRBD1. The CDR3 sequence is 15 residues long. Germline CDR1 is MNHEY and CDR2 is SMNVEV (reference sequence). The V and J ends lost 6 bases and 2 bases, in that order; junction bases with no gene match: 4. The CDR3 is CASSPTGGAYNEQFF. For the CDR3, the DNA is TGTGCCAGCAGCCCGACAGGGGGCGCCTACAATGAGCAGTTCTTC.

The chain uses TRBV7-2 and TRBJ2-3; 8 bases are shared with TRBD1. The V gene's germline CDR1 is SGHTA and CDR2 FQGNSA. V lost 5 bases to trimming and J lost 6 bases; unmatched junction nucleotides: 10. There are 15 residues in the CDR3. This CDR3 is CASSPLTGVGDTQYF. CDR3 nucleotide sequence: TGTGCCAGCAGCCCTCTGACAGGGGTTGGGGATACGCAGTATTTT.

This chain joins TRBV28 and TRBJ1-1; TRBD1 is a possible D gene (5 bases). V was trimmed by 7 bases and J by 6 bases, leaving 18 bases between them. The CDR3 is made up of 14 amino acids. Germline V gene data show CDR1 as MDHEN and CDR2 as SYDVKM. In DNA form, the CDR3 reads TGTGCCAGCACCCCAGGGTTGGTTTTCGCTGAAGCTTTCTTT. Encoded protein: CASTPGLVFAEAFF.

The chain carries TRBV4-3 and TRBJ2-7, with TRBD1 matching over 9 bases. The CDR3 is made up of 16 amino acids. The trim removed 3 bases at V and 3 bases at J, leaving 9 bases unmatched. Germline V lookup: CDR1 LGHNA, CDR2 YSLEER. In nucleotides, the CDR3 is TGCGCCAGCAGCCATCACTCGGGGACAGGGAGCTACGAGCAGTACTTC. It is translated as CASSHHSGTGSYEQYF.

As for this clone: Other nucleotide sequences from this sample produce the same CDR3. The chain uses TRBV6-1 and TRBJ1-2, with 8 positions matching TRBD1. V lost 7 bases to trimming and J lost 8 bases; unmatched junction nucleotides: 12. CDR1 is MNHNS, CDR2 SASEGT, per germline. The CDR3 has 14 amino acids. The CDR3 loop reads CASNRGGTGKGYTF. The CDR3 DNA follows: TGTGCCAGCAACAGGGGGGGGACAGGAAAAGGCTACACCTTC.

The rearrangement joins TRBV7-9 to TRBJ1-2; 9 nucleotides match TRBD1. The CDR3 runs 14 residues. V was clipped by 5 bases and J by 8 bases; unmatched bases: 9. CDR1 and CDR2 (germline): SEHNR, FQNEAQ (reference sequence). The CDR3 nucleotides read TGTGCCAGCAGCCTGGGACAGGGAGTTCGCGGCTACACCTTC. Translation gives CASSLGQGVRGYTF.

The chain employs TRBV7-3 and TRBJ2-1; unclear D gene. The CDR3 consists of 14 residues. Between the trimmed V and J ends, which lost 2 bases and 3 bases, there was a span of 8 bases. Germline V gene lookup returns CDR1 SGHTA and CDR2 FQGTGA. The CDR3 loop reads CASSLEVGYNEQFF. The CDR3 DNA reads TGTGCCAGCAGCTTAGAGGTAGGCTACAATGAGCAGTTCTTC. Full variable domain (outside the CDR3, taken from reference TRBV7-3 and TRBJ2-1): GAGVSQTPSNKVTEKGKYVELRCDPISGHTALYWYRQSLGQGPEFLIYFQGTGAADDSGLPNDRFFAVRPEGSVSTLKIQRTERGDSAVYLCASSLEVGYNEQFFGPGTRLTVL.

The J gene is TRBJ2-1, the V gene TRBV9; maybe TRBD1 (6 bases). Germline V gives CDR1 SGDLS, CDR2 YYNGEE. This CDR3 comprises 16 residues. Deletions cut 3 bases from V and 3 bases from J, with 16 bases between. This CDR3 reads CASSDPVQGIYNEQFF. CDR3 DNA: TGTGCCAGCAGCGACCCAGTACAGGGAATCTACAATGAGCAGTTCTTC.

This sequence joins TRBV6-4 and TRBJ2-3, with D tentatively TRBD2 (5 bases). Germline CDR1 and CDR2: MRHNA and SNTAGT. V was cut by 0 bases and J by 3 bases, with 13 bases left in between. The CDR3 is 16 amino acids. This chain's CDR3 is CASSDSILGDTDTQYF. CDR3 coding DNA: TGTGCCAGCAGTGACTCGATCCTCGGGGATACAGATACGCAGTATTTT.

V is TRBV19 and J is TRBJ2-5; D possibly corresponds to TRBD1 (6 bases). Trimming pared 4 bases from V and 3 bases from J, leaving 12 bases between. This CDR3 is 14 amino acids long. Germline CDR1 LNHDA, CDR2 SQIVND (reference sequence). The CDR3 reads CASSTRGGKETQYF. The CDR3 coding sequence is TGTGCCAGTAGTACCAGGGGCGGAAAAGAGACCCAGTACTTC.

The sample holds one count of this clone. This chain links TRBV25-1 with TRBJ2-7; no clear D gene. With 1 base removed from V and 2 bases from J, the gap between germline ends came to 9 bases. This CDR3 contains 14 residues. Per germline, CDR1 MGHDK and CDR2 SYGVNS. CDR3 sequence (DNA): TGTGCCAGCAGTGAATTAGGCGGAACCTACGAGCAGTACTTC. This sequence encodes CASSELGGTYEQYF.

This chain uses TRBV2 with TRBJ2-7, with 11 bases fitting TRBD2. The germline gives CDR1 SNHLY, CDR2 FYNNEI. The CDR3 extends over 18 amino acids. The V gene end was trimmed by 3 bases and the J gene end by 2 bases; junction bases not matched to a gene: 12. CDR3 protein: CASSDDGGGTSGTYEQYF. Here the CDR3 DNA reads TGTGCCAGCAGTGACGACGGGGGTGGGACTAGCGGAACCTACGAGCAGTACTTC.

V gene TRBV28 combines with J gene TRBJ1-1, with 7 bases aligning to TRBD1. V lost 3 bases to trimming and J lost 10 bases; unmatched junction nucleotides: 14. The CDR3 has 15 residues. Germline CDR1 is MDHEN and CDR2 is SYDVKM. The CDR3 protein is CASSLTGTGKPRAFF. The CDR3 DNA sequence: TGTGCCAGCAGTTTGACAGGGACGGGAAAGCCGCGAGCTTTCTTT.

The rearrangement links TRBV6-6 to TRBJ1-2; TRBD1 agrees at 8 bases. J was trimmed by 6 bases and V by 0 bases; bases with no gene match: 6. CDR1 is MNHNY and CDR2 is SVGAGI in the germline V gene (reference sequence). The CDR3 totals 15 residues. CDR3 residues: CASSYSGQGGDGYTF. DNA of the CDR3: TGTGCCAGCAGTTACTCTGGACAGGGAGGGGATGGCTACACCTTC.